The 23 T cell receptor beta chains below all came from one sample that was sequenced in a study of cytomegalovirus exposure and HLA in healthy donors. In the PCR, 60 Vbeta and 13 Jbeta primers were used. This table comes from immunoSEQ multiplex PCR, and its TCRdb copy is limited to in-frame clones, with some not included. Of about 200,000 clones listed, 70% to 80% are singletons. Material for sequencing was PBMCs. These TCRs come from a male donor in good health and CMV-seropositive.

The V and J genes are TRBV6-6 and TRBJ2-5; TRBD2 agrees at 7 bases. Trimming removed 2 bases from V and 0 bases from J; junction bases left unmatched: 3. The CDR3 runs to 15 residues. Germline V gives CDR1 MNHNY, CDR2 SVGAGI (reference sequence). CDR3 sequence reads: CASSYLAAYQETQYF. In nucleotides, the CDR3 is TGTGCCAGCAGTTACCTAGCGGCCTACCAAGAGACCCAGTACTTC.

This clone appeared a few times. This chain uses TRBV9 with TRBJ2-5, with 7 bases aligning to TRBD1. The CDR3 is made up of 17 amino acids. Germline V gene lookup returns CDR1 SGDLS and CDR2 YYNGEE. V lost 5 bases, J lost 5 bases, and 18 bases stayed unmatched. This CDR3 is CASSLGTATGPQETQYF. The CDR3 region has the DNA TGTGCCAGCAGTCTGGGGACAGCTACGGGACCTCAGGAGACCCAGTACTTC.

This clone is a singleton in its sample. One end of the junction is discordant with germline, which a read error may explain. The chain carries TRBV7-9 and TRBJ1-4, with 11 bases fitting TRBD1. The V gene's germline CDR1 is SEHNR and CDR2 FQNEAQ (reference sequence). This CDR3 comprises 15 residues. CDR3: CSSSLRDRGDEKLFF. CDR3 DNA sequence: TGTTCCAGCAGCTTACGGGACAGGGGGGATGAAAAACTGTTTTTT.

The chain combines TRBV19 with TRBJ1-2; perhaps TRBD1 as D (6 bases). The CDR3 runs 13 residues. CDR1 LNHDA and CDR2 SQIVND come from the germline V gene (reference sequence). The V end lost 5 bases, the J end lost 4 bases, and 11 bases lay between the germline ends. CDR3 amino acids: CASSRQARYGYTF. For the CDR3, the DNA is TGTGCCAGTAGTCGACAGGCTCGCTATGGCTACACCTTC.

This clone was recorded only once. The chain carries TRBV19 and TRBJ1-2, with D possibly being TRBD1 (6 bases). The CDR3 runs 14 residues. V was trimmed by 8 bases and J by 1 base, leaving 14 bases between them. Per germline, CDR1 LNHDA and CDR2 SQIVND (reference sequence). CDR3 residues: CASALGQFNYGYTF. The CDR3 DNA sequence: TGTGCCAGTGCCCTAGGACAGTTTAACTATGGCTACACCTTC.

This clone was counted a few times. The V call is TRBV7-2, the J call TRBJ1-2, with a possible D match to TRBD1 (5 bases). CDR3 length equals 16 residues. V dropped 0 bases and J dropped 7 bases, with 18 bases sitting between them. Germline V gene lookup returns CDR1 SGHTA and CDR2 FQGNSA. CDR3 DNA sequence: TGTGCCAGCAGCTTAGCCGGGAGGGGTCTCTTAGGTGGCTACACCTTC. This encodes CASSLAGRGLLGGYTF.

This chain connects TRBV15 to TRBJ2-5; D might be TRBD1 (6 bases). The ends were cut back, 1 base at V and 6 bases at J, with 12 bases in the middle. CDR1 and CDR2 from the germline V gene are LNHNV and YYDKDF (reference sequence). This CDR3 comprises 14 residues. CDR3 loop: CATSRGTDAKTQYF. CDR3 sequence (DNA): TGTGCCACCAGCAGAGGGACAGATGCAAAGACCCAGTACTTC. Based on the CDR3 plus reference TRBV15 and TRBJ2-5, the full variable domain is DAMVIQNPRYQVTQFGKPVTLSCSQTLNHNVMYWYQQKSSQAPKLLFHYYDKDFNNEADTPDNFQSRRPNTSFCFLDIRSPGLGDTAMYLCATSRGTDAKTQYFGPGTRLLVL.

For the CDR3, the DNA is TGTGCCAGCAGTTCCCAGGGTAATGAGCAGTTCTTC. As protein: CASSSQGNEQFF. V and J are TRBV13 and TRBJ2-1; a possible D gene is TRBD1 (5 bases). V was clipped by 6 bases and J by 7 bases, with 10 bases between them. Germline V gives CDR1 PRHDT, CDR2 FYEKMQ (reference sequence). The CDR3 totals 12 residues.

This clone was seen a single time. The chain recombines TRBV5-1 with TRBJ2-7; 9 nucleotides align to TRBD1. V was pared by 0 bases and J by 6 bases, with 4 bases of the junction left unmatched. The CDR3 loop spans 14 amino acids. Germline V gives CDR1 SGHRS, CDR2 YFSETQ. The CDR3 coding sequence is TGCGCCAGCAGCTTGGACAGGGGGCGTGGCGAGCAGTACTTC. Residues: CASSLDRGRGEQYF.

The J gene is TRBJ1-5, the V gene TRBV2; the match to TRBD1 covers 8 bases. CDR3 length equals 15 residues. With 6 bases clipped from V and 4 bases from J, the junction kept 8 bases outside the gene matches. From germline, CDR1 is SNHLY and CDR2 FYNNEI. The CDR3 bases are TGTGCCAGCAGCCCTAATACAGGGGGGAATCAGCCCCAGCATTTT. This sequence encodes CASSPNTGGNQPQHF. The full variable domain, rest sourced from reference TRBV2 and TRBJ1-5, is EPEVTQTPSHQVTQMGQEVILRCVPISNHLYFYWYRQILGQKVEFLVSFYNNEISEKSEIFDDQFSVERPDGSNFTLKIRSTKLEDSAMYFCASSPNTGGNQPQHFGDGTRLSIL.

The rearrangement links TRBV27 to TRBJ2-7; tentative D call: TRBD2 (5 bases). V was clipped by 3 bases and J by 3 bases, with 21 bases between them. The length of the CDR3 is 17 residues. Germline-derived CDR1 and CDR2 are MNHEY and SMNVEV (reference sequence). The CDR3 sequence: CASSFDSRRGEGYEQYF. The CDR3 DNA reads TGTGCCAGCAGTTTTGATTCCCGACGAGGAGAGGGCTACGAGCAGTACTTC.

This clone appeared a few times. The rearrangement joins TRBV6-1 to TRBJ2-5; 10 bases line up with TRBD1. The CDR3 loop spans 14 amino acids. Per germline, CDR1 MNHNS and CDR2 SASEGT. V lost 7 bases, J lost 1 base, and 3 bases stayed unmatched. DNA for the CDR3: TGTGCCAGCACCGGGACAGGGGTCCAAGAGACCCAGTACTTC. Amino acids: CASTGTGVQETQYF.

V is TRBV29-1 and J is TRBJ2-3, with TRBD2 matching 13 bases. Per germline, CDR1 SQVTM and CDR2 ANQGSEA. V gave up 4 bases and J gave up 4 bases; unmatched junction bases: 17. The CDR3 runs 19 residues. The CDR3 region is CSVGRDRLTSGRFADTQYF. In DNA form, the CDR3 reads TGCAGCGTTGGAAGGGACAGGCTGACTAGCGGGAGGTTTGCAGATACGCAGTATTTT.

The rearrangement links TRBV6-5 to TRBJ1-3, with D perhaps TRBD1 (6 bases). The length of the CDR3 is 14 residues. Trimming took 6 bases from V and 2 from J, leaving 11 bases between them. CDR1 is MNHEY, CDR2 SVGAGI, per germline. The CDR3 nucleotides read TGTGCCAGCAGGCAACAGGGAACTGGAAACACCATATATTTT. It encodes CASRQQGTGNTIYF.

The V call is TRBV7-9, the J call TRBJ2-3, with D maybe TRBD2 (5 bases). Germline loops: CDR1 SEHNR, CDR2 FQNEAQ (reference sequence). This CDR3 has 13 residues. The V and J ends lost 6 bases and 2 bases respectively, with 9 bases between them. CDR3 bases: TGTGCCAGCAGTAGGGAGACCACAGATACGCAGTATTTT. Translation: CASSRETTDTQYF. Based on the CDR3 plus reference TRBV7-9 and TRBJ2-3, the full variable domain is DTGVSQNPRHKITKRGQNVTFRCDPISEHNRLYWYRQTLGQGPEFLTYFQNEAQLEKSRLLSDRFSAERPKGSFSTLEIQRTEQGDSAMYLCASSRETTDTQYFGPGTRLTVL.

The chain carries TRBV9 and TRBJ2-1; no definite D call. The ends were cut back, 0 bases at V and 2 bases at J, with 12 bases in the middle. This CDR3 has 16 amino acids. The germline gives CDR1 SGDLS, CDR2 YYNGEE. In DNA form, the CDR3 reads TGTGCCAGCAGCGTAGGCCAAGCCCTAACCTACAATGAGCAGTTCTTC. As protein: CASSVGQALTYNEQFF.

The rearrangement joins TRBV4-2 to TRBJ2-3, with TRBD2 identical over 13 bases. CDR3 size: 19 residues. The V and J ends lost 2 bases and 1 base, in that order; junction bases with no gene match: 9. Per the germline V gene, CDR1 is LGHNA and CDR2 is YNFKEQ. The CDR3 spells CASSQQLAGGRYGTDTQYF. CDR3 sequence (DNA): TGTGCCAGCAGCCAACAACTAGCGGGAGGGCGATATGGCACAGATACGCAGTATTTT.

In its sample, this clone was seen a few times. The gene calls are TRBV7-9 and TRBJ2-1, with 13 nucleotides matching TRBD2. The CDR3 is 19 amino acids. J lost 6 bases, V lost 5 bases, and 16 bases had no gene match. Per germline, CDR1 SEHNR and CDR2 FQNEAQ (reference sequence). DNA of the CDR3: TGTGCCAGCAGCCCAGGGGCTTCTAGGACTAGCGGGAGAGTCAATGAGCAGTTCTTC. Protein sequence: CASSPGASRTSGRVNEQFF.

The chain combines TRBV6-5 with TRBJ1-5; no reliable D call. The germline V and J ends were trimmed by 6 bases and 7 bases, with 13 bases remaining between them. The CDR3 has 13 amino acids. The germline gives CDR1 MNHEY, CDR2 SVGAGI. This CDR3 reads CASSPAREQPQHF. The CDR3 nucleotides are TGTGCCAGCAGCCCCGCGAGGGAGCAGCCCCAGCATTTT.

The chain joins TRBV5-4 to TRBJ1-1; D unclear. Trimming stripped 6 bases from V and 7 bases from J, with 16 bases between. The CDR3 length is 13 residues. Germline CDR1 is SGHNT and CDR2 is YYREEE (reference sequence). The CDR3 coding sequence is TGTGCCAGCACCTCCGTTGCGGGCAATGAAGCTTTCTTT. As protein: CASTSVAGNEAFF.

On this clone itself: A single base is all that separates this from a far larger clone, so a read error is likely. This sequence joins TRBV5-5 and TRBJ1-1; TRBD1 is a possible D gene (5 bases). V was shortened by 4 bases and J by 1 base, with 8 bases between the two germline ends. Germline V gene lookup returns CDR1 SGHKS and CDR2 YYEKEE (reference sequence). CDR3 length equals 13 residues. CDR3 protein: CASSLQGNTEAFF. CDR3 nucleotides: TGTGCCAGCAGCCTGCAGGGGAACACTGAAGCTTTCTTT.

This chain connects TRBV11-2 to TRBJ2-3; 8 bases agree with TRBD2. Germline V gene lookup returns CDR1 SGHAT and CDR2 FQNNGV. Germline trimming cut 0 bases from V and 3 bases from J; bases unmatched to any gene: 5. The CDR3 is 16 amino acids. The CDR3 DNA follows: TGTGCCAGCAGCTTAGAGGGCGGGAGGAGGACAGATACGCAGTATTTT. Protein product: CASSLEGGRRTDTQYF.

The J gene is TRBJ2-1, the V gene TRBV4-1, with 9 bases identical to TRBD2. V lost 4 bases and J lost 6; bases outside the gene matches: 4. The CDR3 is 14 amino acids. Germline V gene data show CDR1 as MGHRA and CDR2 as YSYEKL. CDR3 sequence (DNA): TGCGCCAGCAGCCGGACTAGCGACCGCAATGAGCAGTTCTTC. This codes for CASSRTSDRNEQFF.